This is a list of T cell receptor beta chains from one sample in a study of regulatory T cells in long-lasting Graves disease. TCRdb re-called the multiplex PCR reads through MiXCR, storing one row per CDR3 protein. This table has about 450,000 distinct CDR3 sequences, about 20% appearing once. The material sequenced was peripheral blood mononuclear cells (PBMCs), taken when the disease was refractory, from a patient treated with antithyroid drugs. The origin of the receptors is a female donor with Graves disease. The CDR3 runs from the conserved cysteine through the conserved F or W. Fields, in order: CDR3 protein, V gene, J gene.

CDR3 protein: CASSLDTSGLSSYEQYF
V gene: TRBV5-1
J gene: TRBJ2-7

CDR3 protein: CASSYQPPGTGVGQPQHF
V gene: TRBV6-2/TRBV6-3
J gene: TRBJ1-5

CDR3 protein: CASSLPGYRGNEQYF
V gene: TRBV7-3
J gene: TRBJ2-7

CDR3 protein: CASSSWVGQNYGYTF
V gene: TRBV12-3/TRBV12-4
J gene: TRBJ1-2

CDR3 protein: CASSPSGRQPQHF
V gene: TRBV18
J gene: TRBJ1-5

CDR3 protein: CASSLGQGLYSPLHF
V gene: TRBV5-1
J gene: TRBJ1-6

CDR3 protein: CSVERDGNYEQYF
V gene: TRBV29-1
J gene: TRBJ2-7

CDR3 protein: CASSTFTTDGSSYEQYF
V gene: TRBV7-8
J gene: TRBJ2-7

CDR3 protein: CASSEPTGVGETQYF
V gene: TRBV25-1
J gene: TRBJ2-5

CDR3 protein: CASSMRGEVRAETQYF
V gene: TRBV3-1
J gene: TRBJ2-5

CDR3 protein: CASSLDDSYGYTF
V gene: TRBV5-1
J gene: TRBJ1-2

CDR3 protein: CASSLRYADTQYF
V gene: TRBV5-6
J gene: TRBJ2-3

CDR3 protein: CASSRETEQYF
V gene: TRBV12-3/TRBV12-4
J gene: TRBJ2-7

CDR3 protein: CASSESYGELFF
V gene: TRBV25-1
J gene: TRBJ2-2

CDR3 protein: CASSSNGQGSGANVLTF
V gene: TRBV28
J gene: TRBJ2-6

CDR3 protein: CASNILGGNTEAFF
V gene: TRBV19
J gene: TRBJ1-1

CDR3 protein: CASSPNGYEQYF
V gene: TRBV18
J gene: TRBJ2-7

CDR3 protein: CSVANRNYEQYF
V gene: TRBV29-1
J gene: TRBJ2-7

CDR3 protein: CASSDRTRSRYGYTF
V gene: TRBV19
J gene: TRBJ1-2

CDR3 protein: CASSESGGRLNTEAFF
V gene: TRBV2
J gene: TRBJ1-1

CDR3 protein: CASSVQGAGANVLTF
V gene: TRBV6-1
J gene: TRBJ2-6

CDR3 protein: CASSKAFAAQSSYEQYF
V gene: TRBV7-2
J gene: TRBJ2-7

CDR3 protein: CASTGTGGYGGELFF
V gene: TRBV7-9
J gene: TRBJ2-2

CDR3 protein: CASSPHNRGQVEKLFF
V gene: TRBV12-3/TRBV12-4
J gene: TRBJ1-4

CDR3 protein: CATSRDFGYEQYF
V gene: TRBV15
J gene: TRBJ2-7

CDR3 protein: CASSTGTSYNSPLHF
V gene: TRBV7-2
J gene: TRBJ1-6

CDR3 protein: CATSDGQGQPQHF
V gene: TRBV24-1
J gene: TRBJ1-5

CDR3 protein: CASSEIAGGNYGYTF
V gene: TRBV6-1
J gene: TRBJ1-2

CDR3 protein: CASSFRAAGPNIQYF
V gene: TRBV12-3/TRBV12-4
J gene: TRBJ2-4

CDR3 protein: CASNLPDRGYEQYF
V gene: TRBV28
J gene: TRBJ2-7

CDR3 protein: CASSLKQGPYGYTF
V gene: TRBV6-1
J gene: TRBJ1-2

CDR3 protein: CASSQGPPTGELFF
V gene: TRBV3-1
J gene: TRBJ2-2

CDR3 protein: CASSEGTGIYEQYF
V gene: TRBV9
J gene: TRBJ2-7

CDR3 protein: CAITSPGAYEQYF
V gene: TRBV10-3
J gene: TRBJ2-7

CDR3 protein: CASIRSGDYYNEQFF
V gene: TRBV7-2
J gene: TRBJ2-1

CDR3 protein: CASSYGDAANTEAFF
V gene: TRBV6-9
J gene: TRBJ1-1

CDR3 protein: CSVGQKEETQYF
V gene: TRBV29-1
J gene: TRBJ2-5

CDR3 protein: CASSPGLAGASSYEQYF
V gene: TRBV28
J gene: TRBJ2-7

CDR3 protein: CASNGQTTGELFF
V gene: TRBV5-1
J gene: TRBJ2-2

CDR3 protein: CGSADWRNQPQHF
V gene: TRBV2
J gene: TRBJ1-5

CDR3 protein: CSVEGSGTYEQYF
V gene: TRBV29-1
J gene: TRBJ2-7

CDR3 protein: CASSPRVRMDTEAFF
V gene: TRBV18
J gene: TRBJ1-1

CDR3 protein: CASVGRDEKLFF
V gene: TRBV27
J gene: TRBJ1-4

CDR3 protein: CASRHRGGYEQYF
V gene: TRBV27
J gene: TRBJ2-7

CDR3 protein: CAYDRQGDQPQHF
V gene: TRBV30
J gene: TRBJ1-5

CDR3 protein: CSARAGAYEQYF
V gene: TRBV29-1
J gene: TRBJ2-7